Listed here are 19 T cell receptor beta chains from one sample, sequenced in a study of cytotoxic CD8 clonotypes in ibrutinib-treated CLL. Only in-frame clones appear in the TCRdb table, and some are missing; sequencing was by immunoSEQ multiplex PCR. The sample comprises about 140,000 clones, roughly three quarters of which are singletons, and 5.1% rests with the top ten. This sample comprised PBMCs, obtained after 24 months of ibrutinib treatment. These receptors were obtained from a human donor with chronic lymphocytic leukemia.

The J gene is TRBJ2-3, the V gene TRBV11-2; D ambiguous. Germline assignment: CDR1 SGHAT and CDR2 FQNNGV. Trimming took 4 bases from V and 4 from J, leaving 6 bases between them. This CDR3 is 12 amino acids long. CDR3 in DNA: TGTGCCAGCAGCTGGGCCGCAGATACGCAGTATTTT. The encoded protein is CASSWAADTQYF. The variable domain in full, completed from reference TRBV11-2 and TRBJ2-3, reads EAGVAQSPRYKIIEKRQSVAFWCNPISGHATLYWYQQILGQGPKLLIQFQNNGVVDDSQLPKDRFSAERLKGVDSTLKIQPAKLEDSAVYLCASSWAADTQYFGPGTRLTVL.

This clone has ten or more counts. V usage is TRBV27 and J usage is TRBJ2-1; 9 bases map to TRBD1. The CDR3 has 15 amino acids. The junction had 6 bases not matched to a gene; V was cut back by 5 bases and J by 4 bases. CDR1 and CDR2 (germline): MNHEY, SMNVEV (reference sequence). CDR3 sequence: CASSPSGQGYNEQFF. Written as DNA, the CDR3 is TGTGCCAGCAGTCCCTCGGGACAGGGTTACAATGAGCAGTTCTTC.

The rearrangement joins TRBV29-1 to TRBJ2-2, with a tentative D call TRBD1 (6 bases). V lost 7 bases and J 0 bases, leaving 12 bases between the germline ends. Germline CDR1 SQVTM, CDR2 ANQGSEA. This CDR3 comprises 14 residues. The CDR3 nucleotides are TGCAGCGCCCGGGGACACTCGAACACCGGGGAGCTGTTTTTT. Translation: CSARGHSNTGELFF.

The genes are TRBV2 and TRBJ2-5, with 8 bases matching TRBD1. Germline V lookup: CDR1 SNHLY, CDR2 FYNNEI. The length of the CDR3 is 13 residues. Losses at the gene ends were 6 bases for V and 1 base for J; bases not matched to a gene: 1. CDR3 sequence (DNA): TGTGCCAGCAGCAGGGGGCTCCAAGAGACCCAGTACTTC. It codes for CASSRGLQETQYF.

The chain has TRBV7-9 and TRBJ2-6; D is unclear. The CDR3 is 15 residues long. Trimming took 5 bases from V and 7 from J, leaving 15 bases between them. Germline values: CDR1 SEHNR, CDR2 FQNEAQ (reference sequence). The CDR3 is CASSPPGPGANVLTF. The CDR3 nucleotides are TGTGCCAGCAGCCCACCTGGACCCGGCGCCAACGTCCTGACTTTC. Full variable domain (remainder filled in from reference TRBV7-9 and TRBJ2-6): DTGVSQNPRHKITKRGQNVTFRCDPISEHNRLYWYRQTLGQGPEFLTYFQNEAQLEKSRLLSDRFSAERPKGSFSTLEIQRTEQGDSAMYLCASSPPGPGANVLTFGAGSRLTVL.

With respect to this clone: This same CDR3 is encoded by further DNA sequences in the sample. This chain connects TRBV27 to TRBJ2-7, with 10 bases fitting TRBD2. The V gene end was trimmed by 6 bases and the J gene end by 0 bases; junction bases not matched to a gene: 5. CDR1 is MNHEY, CDR2 SMNVEV, per germline (reference sequence). CDR3 length equals 15 residues. For the CDR3, the DNA is TGTGCCAGCAGCCCAACTAGCGGGGCCTCCTACGAGCAGTACTTC. Translation gives CASSPTSGASYEQYF.

This chain links TRBV19 with TRBJ2-1; D is unclear. V dropped 3 bases and J dropped 3 bases, with 9 bases sitting between them. This CDR3 contains 14 residues. CDR1 and CDR2 (germline): LNHDA, SQIVND (reference sequence). In DNA, the CDR3 is TGTGCCAGTAGTATTACCGGCGGCTACAATGAGCAGTTCTTC. Translating it yields CASSITGGYNEQFF.

V and J are TRBV28 and TRBJ2-2; maybe TRBD2 (6 bases). Germline loops: CDR1 MDHEN, CDR2 SYDVKM. This CDR3 has 14 residues. V shed 5 bases and J shed 4 bases, with 11 bases lying between them. The chain's CDR3 is CASSGPGGTGELFF. The CDR3 nucleotides are TGTGCCAGCAGTGGCCCCGGGGGCACCGGGGAGCTGTTTTTT.

A few counts support this clone. This chain joins TRBV11-2 and TRBJ2-2; possible D gene TRBD1, 7 bases. The CDR3 is 16 amino acids. Trimming removed 1 base at V and 4 bases at J, with 13 bases between. Germline CDR1 and CDR2: SGHAT and FQNNGV. The DNA of the CDR3 is TGTGCCAGCAGCTTAGTTTGGCAGGGGGGCACCGGGGAGCTGTTTTTT. It specifies CASSLVWQGGTGELFF.

The chain is built from TRBV29-1 and TRBJ2-7; 11 bases fit TRBD2. Unmatched junction bases numbered 8, after V lost 4 bases and J lost 6 bases. Germline CDR1 reads SQVTM; CDR2 reads ANQGSEA. CDR3 length: 14 residues. CDR3 nucleotide sequence: TGCAGCGTTGGAGGGACTAGCGGATTGGGCGAGCAGTACTTC. This sequence encodes CSVGGTSGLGEQYF.

The chain links TRBV6-1 to TRBJ2-5, with unresolved D. Germline V gene data show CDR1 as MNHNS and CDR2 as SASEGT. Trimming removed 6 bases at V and 2 bases at J, with 1 base between. The CDR3 extends over 10 amino acids. The CDR3 DNA reads TGTGCCAGCAGGCAAGAGACCCAGTACTTC. Amino acids: CASRQETQYF.

This clone was seen a handful of times. CDR3 DNA: TGTGCCAGTAGTATGCAGGGCGGATACGAGCAGTACTTC. Encoded protein: CASSMQGGYEQYF. The gene calls are TRBV19 and TRBJ2-7, with TRBD1 as a possible D gene (5 bases). V lost 3 bases, J lost 4 bases, and 10 bases lay in between. This CDR3 has 13 amino acids. Germline V lookup: CDR1 LNHDA, CDR2 SQIVND (reference sequence). Using reference TRBV19 and TRBJ2-7 for the parts outside the CDR3, the full variable domain is DGGITQSPKYLFRKEGQNVTLSCEQNLNHDAMYWYRQDPGQGLRLIYYSQIVNDFQKGDIAEGYSVSREKKESFPLTVTSAQKNPTAFYLCASSMQGGYEQYFGPGTRLTVT.

CDR3 in amino acids: CASSPDGPYEQYF. The CDR3 nucleotides are TGTGCCAGCAGTCCCGACGGACCCTACGAGCAGTACTTC. The chain employs TRBV28 and TRBJ2-7; no clear D gene. Germline V CDR1 and CDR2: MDHEN, SYDVKM. This CDR3 spans 13 amino acids. The germline V and J ends were trimmed by 5 bases and 2 bases, with 10 bases remaining between them.

This rearrangement joins TRBV28 to TRBJ2-5; 7 bases match TRBD2. Losses at the gene ends were 2 bases for V and 4 bases for J; bases not matched to a gene: 4. Per germline, CDR1 MDHEN and CDR2 SYDVKM. This CDR3 comprises 14 residues. The CDR3 sequence: CASSLGLVGETQYF. CDR3 nucleotide sequence: TGTGCCAGCAGTTTAGGACTAGTAGGAGAGACCCAGTACTTC.

The chain carries TRBV5-1 and TRBJ2-7; D is tentatively TRBD1 or TRBD2 (5 bases each). The CDR3 has 14 residues. Germline V gene sequence: CDR1 SGHRS, CDR2 YFSETQ. V lost 0 bases and J 2 bases, leaving 9 bases between the germline ends. CDR3 region: CASSLGRGPYEQYF. In DNA, the CDR3 is TGCGCCAGCAGCTTGGGTCGGGGCCCCTACGAGCAGTACTTC.

This clone has a single count. This chain joins TRBV30 and TRBJ1-4; D call uncertain. The CDR3 runs to 11 residues. V gave up 0 bases and J gave up 12 bases, with 8 bases separating them. The germline CDR1 and CDR2 sequences are GTSNPN and SVGIG (reference sequence). DNA for the CDR3: TGTGCCTGGAGTGTGGCACGGGAACTGTTTTTT. Translated: CAWSVARELFF.

DNA of the CDR3: TGTGCCAGCTCCCCGCGATCGGCCGGGGAGCTGTTTTTT. Amino acid sequence: CASSPRSAGELFF. The chain combines TRBV18 with TRBJ2-2; no definite D call. CDR1 is KGHSH and CDR2 is LQKENI in the germline V gene. The CDR3 is made up of 13 amino acids. The V and J ends lost 6 bases and 6 bases respectively, with 11 bases between them.

The rearrangement uses TRBV7-2 and TRBJ2-3; TRBD1 might be the D (6 bases). The CDR3 has 14 amino acids. The germline CDR1 and CDR2 sequences are SGHTA and FQGNSA. V was cut by 7 bases and J by 2 bases, with 13 bases left in between. CDR3 sequence (DNA): TGTGCCAGCACAGGGGACACGACCACAGATACGCAGTATTTT. Residues: CASTGDTTTDTQYF.

CDR3: CASSSADNSYGYTF. In DNA, the CDR3 is TGTGCCAGCAGCTCGGCCGACAACTCCTATGGCTACACCTTC. V usage is TRBV7-3 and J usage is TRBJ1-2; D unresolved. Germline values: CDR1 SGHTA, CDR2 FQGTGA. V dropped 4 bases and J dropped 4 bases, with 13 bases sitting between them. The length of the CDR3 is 14 residues.